Below, 5 T cell receptor beta chains from the same sample are listed, as sequenced in a study of T-cell memory formation after mild COVID-19. Via MiXCR, TCRdb re-called the 5' RACE reads, giving one row per CDR3 protein. The table includes about half a million distinct CDR3 sequences, 18% detected once. Material: PBMCs or a T cell subset sorted from them (not recorded which). The receptor source for this set is an adult woman who had mild COVID-19 (a few samples of this study predate the infection). Cell type and time point are not known.

A few counts support this clonotype. This chain joins TRBV7-3 and TRBJ2-3; 9 bases map to TRBD2. V trimming: 3 bases; J trimming: 5 bases; junction bases outside the gene matches: 9. Germline V gene sequence: CDR1 SGHTA, CDR2 FQGTGA. This CDR3 contains 16 residues. CDR3 in amino acids: CASSLESGRLGDTQYF. The CDR3, as DNA: TGTGCCAGCAGCTTGGAAAGCGGGAGGCTAGGAGATACGCAGTATTTT.

The chain couples TRBV13 to TRBJ2-3, with a tentative D call TRBD1 (7 bases). Germline V lookup: CDR1 PRHDT, CDR2 FYEKMQ (reference sequence). Between the trimmed V and J ends, which lost 5 bases and 5 bases, there was a span of 17 bases. The CDR3 totals 15 residues. This CDR3 reads CASSPSQGRGDTQYF. The CDR3 DNA sequence: TGTGCCAGCAGCCCGTCACAGGGGCGGGGAGATACGCAGTATTTT.

There are a few counts of this clonotype. The chain links TRBV19 to TRBJ1-2; D unclear. Trimming took 4 bases from V and 7 from J, leaving 10 bases between them. The CDR3 length is 12 residues. Germline V lookup: CDR1 LNHDA, CDR2 SQIVND (reference sequence). CDR3 protein: CASSTVLGGYTF. The CDR3 coding sequence is TGTGCCAGTAGTACGGTCTTAGGTGGCTACACCTTC.

V and J are TRBV12-3 or TRBV12-4 and TRBJ2-2; 8 positions match TRBD2. V was clipped by 6 bases and J by 3 bases; unmatched bases: 12. The CDR3 contains 17 residues. The CDR3 is CASRAARVREDTGELFF. The CDR3 DNA follows: TGTGCCAGCAGAGCAGCCCGTGTGCGGGAGGACACCGGGGAGCTGTTTTTT.

Remarks on this clonotype: The junction does not match germline at one end; this may be a read error. The chain combines TRBV28 with TRBJ1-5; 9 bases line up with TRBD1. CDR1 MDHEN and CDR2 SYDVKM come from the germline V gene. The CDR3 runs to 13 residues. The CDR3 DNA sequence: TGTGCCAGCAGATCAACCGGGACAGGGAACGGCTTTTTT. This sequence encodes CASRSTGTGNGFF.